A single sample gave rise to the 13 T cell receptor beta chains below, sequenced in a study of regulatory T cells in long-lasting Graves disease. Time point reported: newly diagnosed GD, antithyroid drugs for less than 3 months. Researchers made the TCR library from RNA that was extracted from PBMCs. To make TCR beta libraries, researchers used iRepertoire HTBI primers and Arm-PCR of CDR3 regions. TCRdb passed the multiplex PCR reads through MiXCR, listing each CDR3 protein once. This table has over 500,000 distinct CDR3 sequences, about 16% appearing once. This sample also appeared in a second study, on T cells in Graves' hyperthyroidism and ophthalmopathy.

Here the sequenced sample was peripheral blood mononuclear cells (PBMCs), taken at new diagnosis, from a patient treated with antithyroid drugs. These receptors originate from a man younger than 35 with Graves disease.

The CDR3 DNA sequence: TGTGCCACCAGTGATTTGGTCCAGAACACTGAAGCTTTCTTT. It encodes CATSDLVQNTEAFF. The rearrangement joins TRBV24-1 to TRBJ1-1; D uncertain. The V end was cut by 0 bases, the J end by 1 base, with 5 bases between. CDR1 and CDR2 (germline): KGHDR, SFDVKD. The CDR3 is 14 residues long.

This clonotype was detected ten times or more. This chain joins TRBV5-1 and TRBJ1-2; 8 positions match TRBD1. CDR3 length equals 14 residues. Germline assignment: CDR1 SGHRS and CDR2 YFSETQ. Losses at the gene ends were 0 bases for V and 4 bases for J; bases not matched to a gene: 2. CDR3 bases: TGCGCCAGCAGCTTGGGGGACAGGCCCTATGGCTACACCTTC. Amino acid sequence: CASSLGDRPYGYTF.

The CDR3 loop is CSAHDGLDTQYF. The CDR3, as DNA: TGCAGTGCTCACGATGGGTTAGATACGCAGTATTTT. The chain uses TRBV20-1 and TRBJ2-3; no definite D call. Germline V gene lookup returns CDR1 DFQATT and CDR2 SNEGSKA (reference sequence). The ends were cut back, 5 bases at V and 5 bases at J, with 11 bases in the middle. CDR3 length: 12 residues.

This clonotype was recorded at least ten times. The chain carries TRBV5-1 and TRBJ2-7, with 8 bases matching TRBD1. The V gene's germline CDR1 is SGHRS and CDR2 YFSETQ. The CDR3 runs to 16 residues. Germline trimming cut 4 bases from V and 1 base from J; bases unmatched to any gene: 10. CDR3 sequence reads: CASSKDRAKASYEQYF. The DNA of the CDR3 is TGCGCCAGCAGCAAGGACAGGGCAAAGGCTTCCTACGAGCAGTACTTC.

This sequence joins TRBV19 and TRBJ2-1; 7 bases map to TRBD2. J was trimmed by 7 bases and V by 5 bases; bases with no gene match: 14. Germline assignment: CDR1 LNHDA and CDR2 SQIVND (reference sequence). The CDR3 spans 16 residues. In nucleotides, the CDR3 is TGTGCCAGTAGTGCCACCCTCGCGGGAGAAGGAAATGAGCAGTTCTTC. This encodes CASSATLAGEGNEQFF.

The chain combines TRBV7-6 with TRBJ1-4; D gene ambiguous. The CDR3 is made up of 15 amino acids. CDR1 is SGHVS and CDR2 is FNYEAQ in the germline V gene. With 4 bases removed from V and 5 bases from J, the gap between germline ends came to 14 bases. The CDR3 nucleotides are TGTGCCAGCAGCTCAGGACGTACCTCCAATGAAAAACTGTTTTTT. This translates into CASSSGRTSNEKLFF. The variable domain in full, with the rest retrieved from reference TRBV7-6 and TRBJ1-4, is GAGVSQSPRYKVTKRGQDVALRCDPISGHVSLYWYRQALGQGPEFLTYFNYEAQQDKSGLPNDRFSAERPEGSISTLTIQRTEQRDSAMYRCASSSGRTSNEKLFFGSGTQLSVL.

This clonotype was detected only a few times. The chain combines TRBV7-9 with TRBJ2-7; TRBD2 might be the D (6 bases). The CDR3 runs to 13 residues. V dropped 6 bases and J dropped 4 bases, with 13 bases sitting between them. Germline lookup yields CDR1 SEHNR and CDR2 FQNEAQ (reference sequence). DNA of the CDR3: TGTGCCAGCAGGTCTAGCGCTAAATACGAGCAGTACTTC. This translates into CASRSSAKYEQYF.

The table lists this clonotype with many counts. V usage is TRBV11-3 and J usage is TRBJ2-3; 8 positions match TRBD2. This CDR3 region has 17 residues. V was clipped by 1 base and J by 4 bases; unmatched bases: 10. The germline CDR1 and CDR2 sequences are SGHNT and YENEEA. The CDR3 bases are TGTGCCAGCAGCTTAGCTTCCGGGAGGGCCCTCGCAGATACGCAGTATTTT. The encoded protein is CASSLASGRALADTQYF.

The table lists this clonotype with many counts. The J gene is TRBJ2-1, the V gene TRBV2; TRBD2 matches at 7 bases. This CDR3 is built from 15 residues. J gave up 6 bases and V 6 bases, and 11 bases lay outside the gene matches. The V gene's germline CDR1 is SNHLY and CDR2 FYNNEI. DNA of the CDR3: TGTGCCAGCAGGGAACTAGCGAGACGATCCAATGAGCAGTTCTTC. This gives the protein CASRELARRSNEQFF.

This clonotype was recorded many times. This chain connects TRBV28 to TRBJ2-5; 11 bases match TRBD2. V lost 2 bases and J lost 4; bases outside the gene matches: 9. Germline CDR1 and CDR2: MDHEN and SYDVKM. The CDR3 has 17 residues. The chain's CDR3 is CASSLRLAGGRGETQYF. CDR3 coding DNA: TGTGCCAGCAGTTTAAGGTTAGCGGGAGGGAGAGGAGAGACCCAGTACTTC.

This clonotype was detected ten times or more. The V gene is TRBV2, the J gene TRBJ1-1; D gene unclear. The V gene's germline CDR1 is SNHLY and CDR2 FYNNEI. The ends were cut back, 6 bases at V and 4 bases at J, with 18 bases in the middle. This CDR3 comprises 15 residues. CDR3 sequence reads: CASSLVVGRGTEAFF. The CDR3, as DNA: TGTGCCAGCAGCCTTGTTGTGGGCCGGGGCACTGAAGCTTTCTTT. Full variable domain (missing parts from reference TRBV2 and TRBJ1-1): EPEVTQTPSHQVTQMGQEVILRCVPISNHLYFYWYRQILGQKVEFLVSFYNNEISEKSEIFDDQFSVERPDGSNFTLKIRSTKLEDSAMYFCASSLVVGRGTEAFFGQGTRLTVV.

This clonotype showed up just a few times. The chain links TRBV28 to TRBJ1-3, with D hard to call. Germline V gives CDR1 MDHEN, CDR2 SYDVKM. This CDR3 spans 16 amino acids. Deletions cut 6 bases from V and 1 base from J, with 16 bases between. The CDR3 DNA is TGTGCCAGCAGGCTGGAGGAAAATACGTCTGGAAACACCATATATTTT. This sequence encodes CASRLEENTSGNTIYF.

The chain links TRBV7-8 to TRBJ2-7; a possible D gene is TRBD2 (5 bases). The germline CDR1 and CDR2 sequences are SGHVS and FQNEAQ. Trimming took off 2 bases at V and 7 bases at J, with 18 bases between the two ends. CDR3 length equals 15 residues. The CDR3 region has the DNA TGTGCCAGCAGCTTACAGCGGACTTACAATGGGGAGCAGTACTTC. This gives the protein CASSLQRTYNGEQYF.